The T cell receptor (beta chain) under discussion was sequenced for a study of blood T cells in healthy people across ages. Study results and caveats: Expanded clonotype shifts may have been confounded, as the donors had an unknown CMV status.

Many counts were recorded for this clonotype. The antigen is unknown. Through a sample-barcoded 5' primer and a J-beta primer mix, a second PCR was run for roughly 6 to 11 cycles. TCRdb independently ran MiXCR on the 5' RACE reads; one entry per CDR3 protein. The table shows roughly 900,000 distinct CDR3 sequences, with about 30% occurring only once. This sequence was found in a woman of 80 years or more in good health. Sample: blood.

CDR3 in DNA: TGTGCCAGCAGCCAAGGGGTCAGGCGCACAGATACGCAGTATTTT. This sequence encodes CASSQGVRRTDTQYF. The chain couples TRBV14 to TRBJ2-3, with D uncertain. The V and J ends lost 1 base and 1 base respectively, with 9 bases between them. This CDR3 has 15 amino acids. Per the germline V gene, CDR1 is SGHDN and CDR2 is FVKESK.